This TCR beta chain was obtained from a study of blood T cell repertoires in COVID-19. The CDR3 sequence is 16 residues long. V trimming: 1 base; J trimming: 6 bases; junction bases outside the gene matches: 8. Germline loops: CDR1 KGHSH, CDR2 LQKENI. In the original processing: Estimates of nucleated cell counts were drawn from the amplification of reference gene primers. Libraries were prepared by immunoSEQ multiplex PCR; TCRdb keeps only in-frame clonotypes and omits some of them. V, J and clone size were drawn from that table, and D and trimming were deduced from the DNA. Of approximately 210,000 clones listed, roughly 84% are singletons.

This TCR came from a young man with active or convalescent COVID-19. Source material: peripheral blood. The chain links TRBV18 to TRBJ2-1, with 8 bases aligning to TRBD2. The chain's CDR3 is CASSPQGLVGFNEQFF. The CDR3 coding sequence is TGTGCCAGCTCACCACAGGGACTAGTAGGATTCAATGAGCAGTTCTTC.